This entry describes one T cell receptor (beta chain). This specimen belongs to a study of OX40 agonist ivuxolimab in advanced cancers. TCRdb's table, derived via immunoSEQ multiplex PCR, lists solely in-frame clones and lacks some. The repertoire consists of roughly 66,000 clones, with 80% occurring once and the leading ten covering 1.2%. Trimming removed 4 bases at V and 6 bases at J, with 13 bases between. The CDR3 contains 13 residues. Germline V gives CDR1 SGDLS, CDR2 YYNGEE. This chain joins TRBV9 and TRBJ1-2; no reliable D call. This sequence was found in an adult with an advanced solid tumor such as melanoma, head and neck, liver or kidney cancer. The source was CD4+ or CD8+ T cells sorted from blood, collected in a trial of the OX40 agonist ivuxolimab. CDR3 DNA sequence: TGTGCCAGCAGCCCCCCGGGGTTCGATGGCTACACCTTC. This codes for CASSPPGFDGYTF.